The source of this T cell receptor (beta chain) is a study of cytomegalovirus exposure and HLA in healthy donors (TCRdb year 2017). Context from the whole study: An earlier analysis of roughly 500 of the donors reported more than 250 Gb of sequence data and 117 million unique TCR beta sequences from about 180 million T cells. The study profiled the T cell repertoires of more than 500 subjects by immunosequencing and related them to cytomegalovirus serostatus. A later analysis re-analyzed previously published TCR beta repertoires from about 730 donors and added high-resolution HLA genotyping to study TCR occurrence patterns. To predict cytomegalovirus infection status, the study combined high-throughput TCR immunosequencing, statistical association of individual TCRs with disease status, and machine learning. Both class I and class II loci were covered by HLA typing, at four-digit resolution. The study was designed to test whether signatures of past pathogen exposure could be identified by cataloging public T cell receptors. About five DR-DQ haplotypes were handled as single units for association and clustering, since linkage in the cohort was strong. A later genetic analysis used genome-wide SNP genotypes for about 55% of the 666 donors, treating that subset as a discovery cohort. About 300 gigabases of sequencing data and tens of millions of unique TCR sequences were included in an early release covering about 700 HLA-typed donors. Among the 398 genotyped donors, approximately 82% belonged to the genetic ancestry cluster associated with self-reported Caucasian donors. To decide whether each TCR beta V gene segment behaved as functional or pseudogenic, an earlier analysis of several hundred of the donors relied on high-throughput TCR beta sequencing. Along with the approximately 650-subject first cohort, a separate validation cohort of around 120 different subjects was used. Donor age, sex, ethnicity and CMV serostatus were compiled alongside the repertoire data. Every discovery cohort repertoire had been produced on one sequencing platform. The number of donors typed differed by locus, with 629-630 for A, B, C, DRB1 and DQB1, around 500 for DQA1, 600 to 610 for DPA1, and over 400 for DPB1. The later analysis used no new phenotypic data to find candidate immune exposures, relying instead on TCR beta sequences and their occurrence across donors. Among 300 to 500 genotyped donors of the cohort, an average of roughly 230,000 unique TCR beta nucleotide sequences was sequenced per donor, of which about 19% were non-productive. Findings and caveats that apply to the study as a whole: Some IMGT-functional V segments, including TRBV6-2 and TRBV6-3, could not be told apart with the 87-base-pair reads, so those segments were excluded. Correlated functional status among segregating V segments might reflect linkage disequilibrium, but an unknown experimental factor could not be ruled out. A later analysis found that TCR association rates varied across HLA loci, with DRB1 alleles showing the most associated TCRs and HLA-C alleles the fewest. A later analysis found that HLA-associated TCR beta chains were more clonally expanded and had lower generation probabilities than equally common non-associated chains. In an earlier analysis of some 500 of the donors, most TCR beta V segments were observed in productive rearrangements about 87% or about 30% of the time, broadly matching IMGT annotations. Strong co-occurrence of HLA alleles, especially DR and DQ, made assigning TCR associations to individual alleles difficult. An association between a missense DCLRE1C variant and V-gene and J-gene trimming of TCR beta chains was found in a later genetic analysis and replicated in an independent cohort. The study gave a list of about 160 TCR beta chains associated with cytomegalovirus. In a later genetic analysis, fewer N-insertions in productive TCRs were reported among donors in an Asian-associated ancestry cluster than the roughly 700-donor mean. Most CMV-associated TCR beta chains appeared to be HLA-restricted in a later analysis, and the HLA associations seemed to be driven largely by CMV exposure. For the cohort, immune exposure information was limited to CMV serostatus. Roughly uniform sequencing depth across donors was assumed in presence/absence analyses, although this assumption may not hold. According to the authors, the approach could potentially be generalized to other disease states and immunological phenotypes. A group of highly shared sequence variants was considered likely to be a technical artifact of the sequencing pipeline. A further reported finding was that TCR beta sequences accurately predicted the HLA-A and HLA-B alleles for most subjects in the first cohort. Because HLA typing was unavailable for some donors at each locus, only the typed subset was used in association tests. Specific HLA alleles were associated with 16,951 TCR beta sequences at a false discovery rate of 0.05 in a later analysis. In a later analysis, several top co-occurrence clusters were reported to appear linked to parvovirus B19, influenza, CMV and Epstein-Barr virus. Only TCR beta chains were sequenced in this cohort, and the absence of alpha or paired-chain data limited detectable features. The earlier analysis of almost 600 of the donors excluded some 15 rarely observed V segments, including chromosome 9 orphons, because counts were too low. In vitro tests confirmed that three of the cytomegalovirus-associated TCR beta chains recognize cytomegalovirus antigens. The classifier was reported to diagnose cytomegalovirus status with high specificity and sensitivity in both the original cohort and the validation cohort. While some public TCRs were present in many individuals, most TCR sequences turned up only very rarely across donors.

Turning to this clone: Its antigen remains unidentified. Nothing much larger sits one base from this clone, and base qualities are not available.

Between the V and J ends, shortened by 5 bases and 2 bases respectively, the junction contains 15 bases. CDR1 SGHVS and CDR2 FQNEAQ were looked up in the germline V gene. The CDR3 starts with the cysteine, ends with the phenylalanine, and has 15 residues. The entry retains the CDR3 DNA only, 45 bases that are in frame from base 1. The cohort was made up of 500 to 850 healthy bone marrow donors. All cohort members were sampled while nominally healthy, although unrecorded immune exposures were likely present. The donor tested CMV seronegative, placing the donor among the 350 or so seronegative members of the cohort. Each donor provided a peripheral blood sample, and peripheral blood mononuclear cells were used for TCR beta sequencing. Genomic DNA was extracted from the blood cell samples with the Qiagen DNeasy Blood Extraction Kit. Libraries were prepared through the immunoSEQ multiplex PCR assay. The multiplex PCR relied on a mix of 60 forward primers for TCR Vbeta segments and 13 reverse primers for TCR Jbeta segments. The CDR3 region of rearranged TCR beta genes was amplified from genomic DNA by a multiplex PCR assay. The amplified TCR beta libraries were sequenced on the Illumina HiSeq System as 87-base-pair reads. Turning to the authors' computational methods: A later analysis tallied 80 million to 95 million unique TCR beta chains across the roughly 610 repertoires, and roughly 11 million of those chains were shared by two or more donors. Raw reads were error-corrected and collapsed into unique sequences with a nearest-neighbor algorithm that merged closely related sequences to remove PCR and sequencing errors. V, D and J gene segments were assigned by aligning CDR3 sequences to IMGT reference sequences. For a sequence to be retained, a match of at least six nucleotides was required to both a V gene segment and a J gene segment. A rearrangement counted as productive if the CDR3 had no stop codons and remained in frame with V and J, and every other rearrangement counted as non-productive. CDR3 was defined according to IMGT convention as the region running from the second conserved V-encoded cysteine to the conserved J-encoded phenylalanine. In an earlier analysis of around 640 of the donors, sequences lacking an unambiguous match to a single V gene segment were excluded. In an earlier analysis of around 600 of the donors, V segments were called functional above 56.7% productive rearrangements and were called segregating when the between-donor standard deviation exceeded 5%. A statistical classification framework was built for diagnosing cytomegalovirus status from the catalog of TCR beta chain sequences. A later analysis assigned V and J genes by comparing TCR nucleotide sequences with IMGT/GENE-DB human TR gene sequences. In a later analysis, CDR3 sequences and most-parsimonious VDJ recombination scenarios were assigned using the TCRdist pipeline. A later analysis defined each TCR beta chain by its CDR3 amino acid sequence plus V-gene family, and excluded reads lacking a unique V-gene family. A later analysis removed 592 highly shared, low-generation-probability nucleotide sequences to deal with suspected cross-contamination and a sequencing artifact. A later analysis calculated a clonal expansion index for each public chain from normalized within-repertoire ranks of inferred template counts. Generation probabilities in a later analysis came from a VDJ recombination model fitted to out-of-frame rearrangements, and those results were checked against IGoR. Hypergeometric tests were used in a later analysis to score TCR-TCR, TCR-HLA and TCR-CMV co-occurrence, with a repertoire-size bias correction applied to the TCR pairs. False discovery rates were estimated in a later analysis by permuting HLA or CMV assignments 20 times. In a later analysis, co-occurring TCRs were grouped with DBSCAN, and TCRdist sequence similarity was added when clustering was performed within HLA-allele-positive subsets. Repertoires with fewer than 30,000 or more than 120,000 public chains, plus five repertoires with anomalous nucleotide sharing, were excluded from co-occurrence clustering. TCRdb's version of the immuneACCESS table is confined to in-frame rearrangements and falls short of the full clone set. An unresolved V gene accounts for under half of the shortfall where checked; the remainder is of unknown origin. The D gene and trimming were derived from the DNA, and the V and J assignments and clone size from that table. In this sample the table shows nearly 110,000 clones, around 75% of which occur a single time. Clones ranked in the top ten supply roughly 2.5% of the sample.

This clonotype originated in a man aged 40-49 years in good health and CMV-seronegative. Sequenced sample: PBMCs. The chain links TRBV7-8 with TRBJ1-1; the D gene is perhaps TRBD1, from 6 matching bases. The DNA reads TGTGCCAGCAGCCCCAGTGTAGGGGGAAACACTGAAGCTTTCTTT. Its amino acids are CASSPSVGGNTEAFF.